This T cell receptor beta chain appears in the sequencing data of a study of blood T cell repertoires in COVID-19. Per the original data handling: Amplified reference gene primers provided the basis for estimating nucleated cell counts. Profiling relied on immunoSEQ multiplex PCR, and the TCRdb table lists in-frame clones only, not all of them. The V and J calls and clone size are taken from that table; D and trimming were inferred from the DNA. The profile covers around 180,000 clones, with over 65% appearing a single time and around a sixth taken by the ten largest. The CDR3 spans 13 residues. The germline V gene has CDR1 SQVTM and CDR2 ANQGSEA. The trim removed 6 bases at V and 5 bases at J, leaving 5 bases unmatched. Seattle-derived patients entered the study during active infection and were followed longitudinally.

J is TRBJ1-1 and V is TRBV29-1; 11 nucleotides align to TRBD1. This TCR came from a person aged 70 to 85 with COVID-19, enrolled during active disease. The sequencing input was peripheral blood. CDR3 DNA sequence: TGCAGCGTACTCCGGGACAGGGGGACTGAAGCTTTCTTT. Translating it yields CSVLRDRGTEAFF.